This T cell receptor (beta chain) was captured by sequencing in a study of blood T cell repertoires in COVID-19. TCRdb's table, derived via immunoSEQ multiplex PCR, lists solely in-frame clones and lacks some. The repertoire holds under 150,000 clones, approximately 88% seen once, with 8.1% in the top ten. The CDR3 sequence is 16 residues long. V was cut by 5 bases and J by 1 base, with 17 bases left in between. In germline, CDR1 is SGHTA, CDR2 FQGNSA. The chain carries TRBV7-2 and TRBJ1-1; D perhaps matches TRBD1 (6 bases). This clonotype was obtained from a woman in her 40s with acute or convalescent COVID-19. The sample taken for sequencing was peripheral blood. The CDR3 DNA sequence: TGTGCCAGCAGCCGTTATAGAACAGGGCGGAACACTGAAGCTTTCTTT. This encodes CASSRYRTGRNTEAFF. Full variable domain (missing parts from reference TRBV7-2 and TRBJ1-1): GAGVSQSPSNKVTEKGKDVELRCDPISGHTALYWYRQSLGQGLEFLIYFQGNSAPDKSGLPSDRFSAERTGGSVSTLTIQRTQQEDSAVYLCASSRYRTGRNTEAFFGQGTRLTVV.